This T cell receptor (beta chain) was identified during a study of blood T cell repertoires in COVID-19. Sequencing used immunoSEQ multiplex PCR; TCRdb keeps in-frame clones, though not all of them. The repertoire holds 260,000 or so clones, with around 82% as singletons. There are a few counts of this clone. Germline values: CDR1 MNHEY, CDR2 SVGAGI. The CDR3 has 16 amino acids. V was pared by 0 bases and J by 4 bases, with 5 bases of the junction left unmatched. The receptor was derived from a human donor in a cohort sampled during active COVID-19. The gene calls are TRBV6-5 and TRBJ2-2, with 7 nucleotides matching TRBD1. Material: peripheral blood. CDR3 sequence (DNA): TGTGCCAGCAGTTACTCATGGGACAGTGGCACCGGGGAGCTGTTTTTT. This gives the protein CASSYSWDSGTGELFF.